Here is one TCR beta chain with its context. This sample was included in a study of PD-L1 blockade in urothelial cancer. Whole-study context: Male sex and bladder-origin urothelial cancer characterized about 85% of the 29 patients. Samples of blood were analyzed 3 weeks (second dose) and 6 weeks after treatment start.

Germline CDR1 reads GTSNPN; CDR2 reads SVGIG (reference sequence). This CDR3 region has 15 residues. V was trimmed by 4 bases and J by 1 base, leaving 14 bases between them. The time point is: pretreatment peripheral blood. Synthetic analogs of TCR templates were spiked into every PCR. Repertoires were generated with immunoSEQ multiplex PCR, while TCRdb's copy carries only in-frame clones and drops some. There are 43,000 or so clones in the sample; more than 75% occur only once, and around 15% lies in the top ten. The chain joins TRBV30 to TRBJ1-5, with D hard to call. The TCR comes from a man aged 55 to 70 with urothelial cancer. Sample: PBMCs, taken around atezolizumab (anti-PD-L1) treatment. The DNA of the CDR3 is TGTGCCTGGACTCCCGGGAGCAGAAGCAATCAGCCCCAGCATTTT. Protein product: CAWTPGSRSNQPQHF.